These 4 T cell receptor beta chains originate from one sample sequenced in a study of cytomegalovirus exposure and HLA in healthy donors. With 60 Vbeta and 13 Jbeta primers, the PCR was carried out. Measured with immunoSEQ multiplex PCR; TCRdb has only the in-frame clones, and not every one. Altogether about 130,000 clones are present, 83% being singletons, with the ten largest covering roughly 1.2%. The specimen was PBMCs. The receptors come from a girl aged 2 to 10 in good health and CMV-seronegative.

The chain uses TRBV5-1 and TRBJ2-7, with D perhaps TRBD2 (6 bases). This CDR3 comprises 13 residues. Germline V gene sequence: CDR1 SGHRS, CDR2 YFSETQ. With 4 bases removed from V and 5 bases from J, the gap between germline ends came to 13 bases. CDR3 amino acids: CASSASTSHEQYF. The CDR3, as DNA: TGCGCCAGCAGCGCCTCCACTAGCCACGAGCAGTACTTC. Supplemented by reference TRBV5-1 and TRBJ2-7, the full variable domain reads KAGVTQTPRYLIKTRGQQVTLSCSPISGHRSVSWYQQTPGQGLQFLFEYFSETQRNKGNFPGRFSGRQFSNSRSEMNVSTLELGDSALYLCASSASTSHEQYFGPGTRLTVT.

This chain joins TRBV27 and TRBJ2-1, with 11 bases identical to TRBD1. The germline V gene has CDR1 MNHEY and CDR2 SMNVEV (reference sequence). The CDR3 extends over 16 amino acids. V lost 7 bases to trimming and J lost 8 bases; unmatched junction nucleotides: 13. The CDR3 DNA is TGTGCCAGCACCCGGGACAGGGGGTTTAGTGGGGATGAGCAGTTCTTC. Amino acid sequence: CASTRDRGFSGDEQFF.

This clone was seen a single time. This sequence joins TRBV30 and TRBJ2-3, with a weak D call TRBD1 (5 bases). In germline, CDR1 is GTSNPN, CDR2 SVGIG (reference sequence). The CDR3 totals 11 residues. The ends were cut back, 5 bases at V and 12 bases at J, with 15 bases in the middle. In DNA, the CDR3 is TGTGCCTGGGGTTGGGGCGCAGATCAGTATTTT. Translation gives CAWGWGADQYF.

This rearrangement joins TRBV29-1 to TRBJ2-1, with TRBD2 matching over 12 bases. Per the germline V gene, CDR1 is SQVTM and CDR2 is ANQGSEA. The CDR3 spans 14 residues. The junction had 9 bases not matched to a gene; V was cut back by 6 bases and J by 9 bases. Written as DNA, the CDR3 is TGCAGCGTATGCCTAGCGGGGGGGCAGAGTGAGCAGTTCTTC. Residues: CSVCLAGGQSEQFF.